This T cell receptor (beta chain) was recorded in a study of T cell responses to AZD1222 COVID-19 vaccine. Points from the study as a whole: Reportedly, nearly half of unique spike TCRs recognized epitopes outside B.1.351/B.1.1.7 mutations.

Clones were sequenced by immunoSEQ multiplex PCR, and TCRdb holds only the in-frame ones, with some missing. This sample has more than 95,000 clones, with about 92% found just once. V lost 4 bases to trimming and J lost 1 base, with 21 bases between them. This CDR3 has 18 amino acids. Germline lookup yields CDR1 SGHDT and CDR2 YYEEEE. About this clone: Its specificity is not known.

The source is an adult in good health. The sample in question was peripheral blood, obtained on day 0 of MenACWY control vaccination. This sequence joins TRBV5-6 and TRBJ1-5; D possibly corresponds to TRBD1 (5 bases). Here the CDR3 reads CASSQGSRGPRSNQPQHF. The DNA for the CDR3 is TGTGCCAGCAGCCAGGGAAGCCGGGGACCGAGGAGCAATCAGCCCCAGCATTTT.